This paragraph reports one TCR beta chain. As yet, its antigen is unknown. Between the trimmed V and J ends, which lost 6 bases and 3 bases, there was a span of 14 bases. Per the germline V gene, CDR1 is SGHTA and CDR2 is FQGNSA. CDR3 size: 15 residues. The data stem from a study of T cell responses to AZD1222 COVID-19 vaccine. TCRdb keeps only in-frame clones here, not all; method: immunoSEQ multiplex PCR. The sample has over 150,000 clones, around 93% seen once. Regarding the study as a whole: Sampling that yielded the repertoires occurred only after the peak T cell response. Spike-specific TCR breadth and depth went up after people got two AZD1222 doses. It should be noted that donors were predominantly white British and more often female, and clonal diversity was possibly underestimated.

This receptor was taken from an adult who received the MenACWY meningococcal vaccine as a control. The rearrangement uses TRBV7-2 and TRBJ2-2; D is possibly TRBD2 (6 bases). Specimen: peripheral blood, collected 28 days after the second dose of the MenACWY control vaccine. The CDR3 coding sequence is TGTGCCAGCAGACCCCCCGGAGGGGACACCGGGGAGCTGTTTTTT. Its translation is CASRPPGGDTGELFF.